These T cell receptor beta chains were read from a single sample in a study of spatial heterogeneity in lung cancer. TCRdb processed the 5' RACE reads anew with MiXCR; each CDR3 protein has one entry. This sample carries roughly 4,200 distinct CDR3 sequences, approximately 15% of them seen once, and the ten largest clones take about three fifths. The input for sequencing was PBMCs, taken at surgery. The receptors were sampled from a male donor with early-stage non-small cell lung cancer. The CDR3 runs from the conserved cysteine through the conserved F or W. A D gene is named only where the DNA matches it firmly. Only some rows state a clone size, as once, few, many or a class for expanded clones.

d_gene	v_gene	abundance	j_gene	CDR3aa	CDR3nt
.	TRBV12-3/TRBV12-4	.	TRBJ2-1	CASSGGGEQFF	TGTGCCAGCAGCGGGGGCGGTGAGCAGTTCTTC
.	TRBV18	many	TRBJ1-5	CATSAARAQPQHF	TGTGCCACCTCGGCAGCCAGGGCTCAGCCCCAGCATTTT
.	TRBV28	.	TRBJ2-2	CASSSANTGELFF	TGTGCCAGCAGTTCAGCGAACACCGGGGAGCTGTTTTTT
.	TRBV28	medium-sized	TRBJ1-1	CASSFPTGLLSGGTEAFF	TGTGCCAGCAGTTTCCCGACAGGCCTACTTTCCGGTGGCACTGAAGCTTTCTTT
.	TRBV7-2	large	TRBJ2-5	CASSLPTWYQETQYF	TGTGCCAGCAGCTTACCTACCTGGTACCAAGAGACCCAGTACTTC
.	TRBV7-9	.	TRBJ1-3	CASSLVRIPGNTIYF	TGTGCCAGCAGCTTAGTCCGTATCCCTGGAAACACCATATATTTT
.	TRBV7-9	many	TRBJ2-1	CASSLGTNEQFF	TGTGCCAGCAGCCTCGGGACTAATGAGCAGTTCTTC
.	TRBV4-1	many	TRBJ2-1	CASSQRWGTLPYNEQFF	TGCGCCAGCAGCCAAAGGTGGGGGACACTCCCTTACAATGAGCAGTTCTTC
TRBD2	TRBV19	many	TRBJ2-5	CASSPGLAGAETQYF	TGTGCCAGTAGTCCGGGACTAGCGGGAGCAGAGACCCAGTACTTC
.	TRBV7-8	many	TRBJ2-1	CASSFTSSNEQFF	TGTGCCAGCAGCTTTACTAGCTCCAATGAGCAGTTCTTC
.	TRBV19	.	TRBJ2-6	CASTPLRRNSGANVLTF	TGTGCCAGTACGCCCCTAAGGCGTAACTCTGGGGCCAACGTCCTGACTTTC
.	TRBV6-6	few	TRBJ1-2	CASSYSVGYTF	TGTGCCAGCAGTTACTCGGTTGGCTACACCTTC